The subject of this entry is one T cell receptor beta chain. Which antigen it targets is not known. No per-base quality is available; no much larger clone lies one base away. Libraries were constructed by the immunoSEQ multiplex PCR assay. TCRdb holds this immuneACCESS table with in-frame rearrangements only. Some clones are missing; in checked studies, unresolved V genes explain under half, and the rest has no known cause. The sample records 110,000 to 150,000 clones, around 90% of which are singletons. The ten largest clones take up 1.5% to 1.7% of the sample. The donors were people with melanoma. V was cut back by 4 bases and J by 10 bases, leaving a gap of 19 bases between them. CDR3 length: 13 amino acids, cysteine to phenylalanine. CDR3 DNA only is kept here, 39 bases in frame from base 1. CDR1 and CDR2 were assigned from the germline V gene (reference sequence) as GTSNPN and SVGIG. The entry originates in a study of CD4+ T cells in melanoma (dated by TCRdb to between 2022 and 2023). At the level of the whole study: Neoantigen-specific CD4+ T cells in human melanoma were investigated in the study. Beyond this particular receptor, the publication reports: Neoantigen-specific CD4+ T cells were reported to be correlated with the function of CD8+ T cells, macrophages and B cells. According to the report, neoantigen-specific CD4+ T cells in melanoma displayed diverse differentiation states.

The chain employs TRBV30 and TRBJ1-1; 6 matching bases give a weak D call of TRBD1. This TCR derives from a human donor with melanoma. This receptor carries the CDR3 CAWTRNREGRAFF. DNA sequence: TGTGCCTGGACTCGTAACAGGGAAGGGAGAGCTTTCTTT.